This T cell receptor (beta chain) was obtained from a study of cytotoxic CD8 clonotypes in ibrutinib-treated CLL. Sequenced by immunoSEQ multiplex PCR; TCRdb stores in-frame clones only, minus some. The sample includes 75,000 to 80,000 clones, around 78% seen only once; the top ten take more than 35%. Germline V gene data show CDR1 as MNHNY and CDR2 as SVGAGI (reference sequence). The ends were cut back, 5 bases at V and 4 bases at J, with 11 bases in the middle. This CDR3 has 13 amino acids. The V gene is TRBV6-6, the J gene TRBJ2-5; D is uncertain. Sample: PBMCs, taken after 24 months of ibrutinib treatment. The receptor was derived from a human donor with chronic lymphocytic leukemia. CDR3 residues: CASSPPLLETQYF. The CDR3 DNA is TGTGCCAGCAGTCCCCCCCTATTAGAGACCCAGTACTTC.